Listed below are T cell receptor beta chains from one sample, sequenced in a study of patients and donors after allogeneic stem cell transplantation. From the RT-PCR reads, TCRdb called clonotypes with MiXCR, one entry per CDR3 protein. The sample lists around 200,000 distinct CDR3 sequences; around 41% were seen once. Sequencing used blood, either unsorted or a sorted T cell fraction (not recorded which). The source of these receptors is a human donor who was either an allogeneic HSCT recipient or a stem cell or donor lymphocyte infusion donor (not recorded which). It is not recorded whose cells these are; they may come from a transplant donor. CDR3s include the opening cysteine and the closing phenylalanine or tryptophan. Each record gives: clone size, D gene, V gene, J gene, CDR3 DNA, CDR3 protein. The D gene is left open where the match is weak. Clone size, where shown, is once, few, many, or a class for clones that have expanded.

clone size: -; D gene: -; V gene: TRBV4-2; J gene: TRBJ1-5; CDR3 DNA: TGTGCCAGCAGCCAAGATCCCCGAGATCAGCCCCAGCATTTT; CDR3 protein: CASSQDPRDQPQHF
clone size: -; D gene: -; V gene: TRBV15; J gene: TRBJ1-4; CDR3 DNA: TGTGCCACCAGCAGACAGAAACTTGCAACTAATGAAAAACTGTTTTTT; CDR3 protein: CATSRQKLATNEKLFF
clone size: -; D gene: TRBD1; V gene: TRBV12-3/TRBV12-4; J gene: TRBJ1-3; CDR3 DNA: TGTGCCAGCAGTTTAGGACAGGGGGCAGACACCATATATTTT; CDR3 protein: CASSLGQGADTIYF
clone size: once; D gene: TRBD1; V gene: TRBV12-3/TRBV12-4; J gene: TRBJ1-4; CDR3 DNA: TGTGCCAGCAGTTTAGGAGCCCGACAGGGGAAAAAACTGTTTTTT; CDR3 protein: CASSLGARQGKKLFF
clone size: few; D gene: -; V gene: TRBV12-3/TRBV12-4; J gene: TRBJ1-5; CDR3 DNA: TGTGCCAGCAGTTTCCAGGGCGGTGGTCAGCCCCAGCATTTT; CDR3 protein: CASSFQGGGQPQHF
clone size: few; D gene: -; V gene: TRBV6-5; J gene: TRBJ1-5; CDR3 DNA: TGTGCCAGCAGGCAGACAGGTTACAATCAGCCCCAGCATTTT; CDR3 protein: CASRQTGYNQPQHF
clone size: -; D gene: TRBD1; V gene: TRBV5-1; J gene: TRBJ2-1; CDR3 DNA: TGCGCCAGCAGCCAGACAGGGTTATCAGGCGGTGAGCAGTTCTTC; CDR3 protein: CASSQTGLSGGEQFF
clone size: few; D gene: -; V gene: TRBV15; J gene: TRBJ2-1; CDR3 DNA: TGTGCCACCAGCAGAGATTTTAACAGGTACAATGAGCAGTTCTTC; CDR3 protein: CATSRDFNRYNEQFF
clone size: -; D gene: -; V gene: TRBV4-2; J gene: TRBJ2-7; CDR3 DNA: TGTGCCAGCAGCCATATATCATCCTCTACCTACGAGCAGTACTTC; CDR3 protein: CASSHISSSTYEQYF
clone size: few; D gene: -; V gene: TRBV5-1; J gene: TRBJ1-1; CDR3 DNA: TGCGCCAGCAGCTTGGGACACTCTCTGAACACTGAAGCTTTCTTT; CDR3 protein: CASSLGHSLNTEAFF
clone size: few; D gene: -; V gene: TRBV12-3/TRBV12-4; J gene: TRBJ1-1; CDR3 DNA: TGTGCCAGCAGTTTATCACGTTGGACTGAAGCTTTCTTT; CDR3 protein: CASSLSRWTEAFF
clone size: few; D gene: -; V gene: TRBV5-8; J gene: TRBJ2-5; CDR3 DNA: TGTGCCAGCAACCACCAGGGGATCCAAGAGACCCAGTACTTC; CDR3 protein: CASNHQGIQETQYF
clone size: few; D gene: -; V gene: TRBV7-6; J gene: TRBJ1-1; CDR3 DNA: TGTGCCAGCAGCGATAGGGTCGTCAGACCCACTGAAGCTTTCTTT; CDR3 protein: CASSDRVVRPTEAFF
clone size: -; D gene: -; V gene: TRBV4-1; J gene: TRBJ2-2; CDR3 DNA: TGCGCCAGCAGCCCACTGAGGGGCACCGCGAACACCGGGGAGCTGTTTTTT; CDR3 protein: CASSPLRGTANTGELFF
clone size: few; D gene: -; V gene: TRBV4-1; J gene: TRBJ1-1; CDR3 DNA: TGCGCCAGCAGCCAGTGGACAGAGCGGGCTGAAGCTTTCTTT; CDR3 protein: CASSQWTERAEAFF
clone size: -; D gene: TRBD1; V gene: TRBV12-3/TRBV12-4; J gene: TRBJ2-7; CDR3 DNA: TGTGCCAGCACAAGCCGGGACAGGGGCTACGAGCAGTACTTC; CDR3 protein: CASTSRDRGYEQYF
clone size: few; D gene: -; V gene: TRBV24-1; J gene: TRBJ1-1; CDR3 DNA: TGTGCCACCAGTGAAGGAGGGGAAGAAGCTTTCTTT; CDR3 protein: CATSEGGEEAFF
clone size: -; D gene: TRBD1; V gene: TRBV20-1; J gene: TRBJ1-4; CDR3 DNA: TGCAGTGCTACGGACAGGGAGATTGAAAAACTGTTTTTT; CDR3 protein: CSATDREIEKLFF